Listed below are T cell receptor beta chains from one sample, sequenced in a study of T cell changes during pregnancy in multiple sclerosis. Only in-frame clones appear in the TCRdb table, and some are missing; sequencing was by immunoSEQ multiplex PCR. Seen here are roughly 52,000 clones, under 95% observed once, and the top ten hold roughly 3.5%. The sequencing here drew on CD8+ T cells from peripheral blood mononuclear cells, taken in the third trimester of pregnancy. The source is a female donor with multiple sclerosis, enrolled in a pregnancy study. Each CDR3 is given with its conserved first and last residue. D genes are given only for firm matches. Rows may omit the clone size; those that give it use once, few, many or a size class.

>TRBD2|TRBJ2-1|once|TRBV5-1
CASSLALAGGVVDNEQFF
TGCGCCAGCAGCTTGGCTCTAGCGGGAGGCGTCGTGGACAATGAGCAGTTCTTC
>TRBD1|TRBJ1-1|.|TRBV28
CASSSPETGETEAFF
TGTGCCAGCAGTTCTCCGGAGACAGGGGAAACTGAAGCTTTCTTT
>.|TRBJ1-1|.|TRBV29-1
CSVEGTDNTEAFF
TGCAGCGTTGAAGGAACAGACAACACTGAAGCTTTCTTT
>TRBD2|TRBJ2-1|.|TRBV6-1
CASSEGLAGGYYNEQFF
TGTGCCAGCAGTGAAGGACTAGCGGGAGGTTACTACAATGAGCAGTTCTTC
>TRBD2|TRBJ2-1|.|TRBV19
CASNPREGLGNEQFF
TGTGCCAGTAACCCCCGGGAGGGCCTGGGGAATGAGCAGTTCTTC
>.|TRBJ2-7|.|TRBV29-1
CSVEQQPYEQYF
TGCAGCGTTGAACAACAGCCCTACGAGCAGTACTTC
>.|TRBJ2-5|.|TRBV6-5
CASSYSTTPQETQYF
TGTGCCAGCAGTTACTCGACGACTCCCCAAGAGACCCAGTACTTC
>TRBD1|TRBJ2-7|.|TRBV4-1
CASSQGTGYSYEQYF
TGCGCCAGCAGCCAAGGGACAGGGTATTCCTACGAGCAGTACTTC
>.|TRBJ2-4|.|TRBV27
CASSADLYKNIQYF
TGTGCCAGCAGTGCCGACTTGTACAAAAACATTCAGTACTTC
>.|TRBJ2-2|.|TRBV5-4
CASERAGELFF
TGTGCCAGCGAACGGGCCGGGGAGCTGTTTTTT
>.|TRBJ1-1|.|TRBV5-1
CASSPQGSRTEAFF
TGCGCCAGCAGCCCACAGGGTTCTCGGACTGAAGCTTTCTTT
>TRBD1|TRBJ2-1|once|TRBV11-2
CASSLGSYGTDLNEQFF
TGTGCCAGCAGCTTAGGTTCCTATGGGACAGACCTCAATGAGCAGTTCTTC
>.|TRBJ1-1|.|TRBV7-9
CASSLGGFSEAFF
TGTGCCAGCAGCTTGGGGGGGTTTTCTGAAGCTTTCTTT
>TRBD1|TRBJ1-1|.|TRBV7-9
CASSFKTGVRTEAFF
TGTGCCAGCAGCTTTAAAACAGGGGTTCGGACTGAAGCTTTCTTT
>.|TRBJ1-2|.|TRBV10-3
CAISDAGTTGGYTF
TGTGCCATCAGTGACGCCGGGACAACGGGTGGCTACACCTTC
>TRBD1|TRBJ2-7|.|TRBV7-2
CASSSPRDRISYEQYF
TGTGCCAGCAGTTCCCCCCGGGACAGGATCTCCTACGAGCAGTACTTC
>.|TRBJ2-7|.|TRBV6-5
CASSFLRDIMEEQYF
TGTGCCAGCAGTTTTCTCCGGGACATCATGGAAGAGCAGTACTTC
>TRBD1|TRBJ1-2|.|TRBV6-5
CASSPGQGASYGYTF
TGTGCCAGCAGTCCCGGACAGGGGGCGAGCTATGGCTACACCTTC